Below, 19 T cell receptor beta chains from the same sample are listed, as sequenced in a study of blood T cell repertoires in COVID-19. TCRdb keeps only in-frame clones here, not all; method: immunoSEQ multiplex PCR. Of about 100,000 clones in the sample, approximately 81% were seen once. The sequenced material came from peripheral blood. The source is a woman aged 65 to 85 with active or convalescent COVID-19.

The chain has TRBV21-1 and TRBJ2-7; the D call of TRBD2 is as the table states it, not checked on the DNA. TRBV21-1 is noted as a pseudogene. The CDR3 spans 16 residues. Here the CDR3 DNA reads TGTGCCAGCAGCAAAGGTTCTAGCGGGGGCCCCTACGAGCAGTACTTC. Amino acid sequence: CASSKGSSGGPYEQYF.

The table lists this clone with a few counts. The J gene is TRBJ2-7, the V gene TRBV3-1 (or the pseudogene TRBV3-2), with a tentative D call TRBD1 (6 bases). V dropped 2 bases and J dropped 9 bases, with 14 bases sitting between them. Germline CDR1 is LGHDT and CDR2 is YNNKEL (reference sequence). The CDR3 covers 13 residues. The CDR3 spells CASSQKQGKSQYF. DNA for the CDR3: TGTGCCAGCAGCCAAAAACAGGGCAAGTCGCAGTACTTC.

This rearrangement joins TRBV2 to TRBJ2-1; 8 nucleotides align to TRBD2. This CDR3 region has 14 residues. The V segment lost 6 bases and the J segment 9 bases; nucleotides outside the gene matches: 10. Germline V gene lookup returns CDR1 SNHLY and CDR2 FYNNEI. DNA for the CDR3: TGTGCCAGCAGCTCGGGACTAGTGTCCGCTGAGCAGTTCTTC. Translation gives CASSSGLVSAEQFF.

The chain combines TRBV4-3 with TRBJ1-6; TRBD1 agrees at 7 bases. This CDR3 is 18 amino acids long. V lost 1 base, J lost 5 bases, and 11 bases stayed unmatched. CDR1 and CDR2 (germline): LGHNA, YSLEER. The CDR3 nucleotides read TGCGCCAGCAGCCAAGGATCTGCGGCCAGGGGGGATAATTCACCCCTCCACTTT. It translates to CASSQGSAARGDNSPLHF.

This clone was counted only a few times. The CDR3 sequence is CASIFSGSSYNEQFF. The CDR3 coding sequence is TGTGCCAGCATATTTTCGGGAAGCTCCTACAATGAGCAGTTCTTC. The chain combines TRBV6-5 with TRBJ2-1, with D perhaps TRBD2 (5 bases). Germline V lookup: CDR1 MNHEY, CDR2 SVGAGI. The V and J ends lost 7 bases and 0 bases respectively, with 13 bases between them. CDR3 length: 15 amino acids.

The CDR3 here is CASGPQGAGNTEAFF. The CDR3 DNA sequence: TGTGCCAGCGGACCACAGGGGGCCGGGAACACTGAAGCTTTCTTT. The V call is TRBV28, the J call TRBJ1-1; TRBD1 matches at 9 bases. Germline CDR1 is MDHEN and CDR2 is SYDVKM. The CDR3 has 15 amino acids. With V trimmed by 8 bases and J by 1 base, 8 bases remained unmatched. The whole variable domain, remainder taken from reference TRBV28 and TRBJ1-1, is DVKVTQSSRYLVKRTGEKVFLECVQDMDHENMFWYRQDPGLGLRLIYFSYDVKMKEKGDIPEGYSVSREKKERFSLILESASTNQTSMYLCASGPQGAGNTEAFFGQGTRLTVV.

The V and J genes are TRBV6-2 or TRBV6-3 and TRBJ2-7; 16 positions match TRBD2. Losses at the gene ends were 2 bases for V and 2 bases for J; bases not matched to a gene: 0. CDR3 length: 16 amino acids. Germline assignment: CDR1 MNHEY and CDR2 SVGEGT. The CDR3 DNA is TGTGCCAGCAGTTACGGGACTAGCGGGAGGGCCTACGAGCAGTACTTC. The encoded protein is CASSYGTSGRAYEQYF.

The chain is built from TRBV9 and TRBJ1-2; 8 bases match TRBD1. J gave up 2 bases and V 4 bases, and 4 bases lay outside the gene matches. The germline V gene encodes CDR1 SGDLS and CDR2 YYNGEE. The CDR3 has 14 amino acids. The CDR3 DNA is TGTGCCAGCAGCCCACAGGGGGGGAACTATGGCTACACCTTC. Its translation is CASSPQGGNYGYTF.

V and J are TRBV30 and TRBJ1-2; TRBD1 matches 9 bases. This CDR3 comprises 14 residues. Germline CDR1 is GTSNPN and CDR2 is SVGIG (reference sequence). After removal of 3 bases from V and 1 base from J, the junction contained 3 bases not matched to a gene. The CDR3, as DNA: TGTGCCTGGAGGGGACAGGGCCTTAACTATGGCTACACCTTC. Translation: CAWRGQGLNYGYTF.

The CDR3 sequence: CAISERGGISYEQYF. The CDR3, as DNA: TGTGCCATCAGTGAACGGGGGGGGATCTCCTACGAGCAGTACTTC. V is TRBV10-3 and J is TRBJ2-7, with 8 bases identical to TRBD2. Germline-derived CDR1 and CDR2 are ENHRY and SYGVKD. This CDR3 region has 15 residues. V lost 3 bases and J lost 0; bases outside the gene matches: 4.

The V call is TRBV7-8, the J call TRBJ2-7; 7 positions agree with TRBD2. With 5 bases clipped from V and 0 bases from J, the junction kept 7 bases outside the gene matches. Germline CDR1 reads SGHVS; CDR2 reads FQNEAQ. There are 15 residues in the CDR3. This CDR3 is CASSRGEGHSYEQYF. In nucleotides, the CDR3 is TGTGCCAGCAGCCGAGGGGAGGGGCACTCCTACGAGCAGTACTTC.

The chain links TRBV5-6 to TRBJ2-7; TRBD1 matches 9 bases. CDR3 size: 13 residues. V lost 6 bases and J lost 3; bases outside the gene matches: 4. Germline assignment: CDR1 SGHDT and CDR2 YYEEEE. The CDR3 here is CASKRDRVYEQYF. CDR3 bases: TGTGCCAGCAAACGGGACAGGGTCTACGAGCAGTACTTC. The full variable domain, with the rest looked up from reference TRBV5-6 and TRBJ2-7, is DAGVTQSPTHLIKTRGQQVTLRCSPKSGHDTVSWYQQALGQGPQFIFQYYEEEERQRGNFPDRFSGHQFPNYSSELNVNALLLGDSALYLCASKRDRVYEQYFGPGTRLTVT.

The V and J genes are TRBV7-2 and TRBJ2-7; D is perhaps TRBD1 (6 bases). Germline V CDR1 and CDR2: SGHTA, FQGNSA. Trimming shortened V by 2 bases and J by 5 bases, and 13 bases separated the two germline ends. The CDR3 extends over 14 amino acids. CDR3 amino acids: CASSLTRGKDEQYF. CDR3 in DNA: TGTGCCAGCAGCTTAACGAGGGGGAAAGACGAGCAGTACTTC.

The chain employs TRBV23-1 and TRBJ2-3; 9 positions match TRBD1. TRBV23-1 is flagged as an ORF with uncertain function. This CDR3 is built from 20 residues. J was trimmed by 2 bases and V by 6 bases; bases with no gene match: 21. The CDR3 region is CASRRQGQGKGGNDTDTQYF. CDR3 in DNA: TGCGCCAGCAGAAGACAGGGACAGGGAAAGGGGGGGAACGACACAGATACGCAGTATTTT.

This clone turned up a few times. This chain connects TRBV7-9 to TRBJ1-1; D call uncertain. V shed 5 bases and J shed 1 base, with 11 bases lying between them. The germline V gene encodes CDR1 SEHNR and CDR2 FQNEAQ (reference sequence). This CDR3 contains 14 residues. The DNA of the CDR3 is TGTGCCAGCAGCCCGCGGGTGGCGAACACTGAAGCTTTCTTT. Protein: CASSPRVANTEAFF.

The chain is built from TRBV20-1 and TRBJ2-4; no reliable D call. Per the germline V gene, CDR1 is DFQATT and CDR2 is SNEGSKA (reference sequence). The CDR3 runs 11 residues. Here the CDR3 reads CGLLAKNIQYF. Written as DNA, the CDR3 is TGCGGCCTGTTAGCCAAAAACATTCAGTACTTC.

The rearrangement links TRBV6-5 to TRBJ2-3; 13 positions match TRBD2. V shed 8 bases, J shed 6 bases, and the junction held 2 bases outside the gene matches. CDR3 length: 13 residues. CDR1 and CDR2 from the germline V gene are MNHEY and SVGAGI. Written as DNA, the CDR3 is TGTGCCAGCCTGACTAGCGGGGGGGATACGCAGTATTTT. This translates into CASLTSGGDTQYF.

For the CDR3, the DNA is TGTGCCAGCAGCCCCTTACAGGGATCGGGCAATCAGCCCCAGCATTTT. The encoded protein is CASSPLQGSGNQPQHF. The rearrangement links TRBV27 to TRBJ1-5, with D tentatively TRBD1 (6 bases). The CDR3 runs 16 residues. Germline V CDR1 and CDR2: MNHEY, SMNVEV (reference sequence). Trimming removed 6 bases at V and 2 bases at J, with 17 bases between.

The chain joins TRBV2 to TRBJ2-3, with 12 bases lining up with TRBD2. The CDR3 totals 15 residues. V lost 6 bases to trimming and J lost 8 bases; unmatched junction nucleotides: 9. CDR1 is SNHLY, CDR2 FYNNEI, per germline. This CDR3 reads CASRVLAGGSGTQYF. CDR3 nucleotides: TGTGCCAGCAGGGTTCTAGCGGGAGGGTCAGGTACGCAGTATTTT.